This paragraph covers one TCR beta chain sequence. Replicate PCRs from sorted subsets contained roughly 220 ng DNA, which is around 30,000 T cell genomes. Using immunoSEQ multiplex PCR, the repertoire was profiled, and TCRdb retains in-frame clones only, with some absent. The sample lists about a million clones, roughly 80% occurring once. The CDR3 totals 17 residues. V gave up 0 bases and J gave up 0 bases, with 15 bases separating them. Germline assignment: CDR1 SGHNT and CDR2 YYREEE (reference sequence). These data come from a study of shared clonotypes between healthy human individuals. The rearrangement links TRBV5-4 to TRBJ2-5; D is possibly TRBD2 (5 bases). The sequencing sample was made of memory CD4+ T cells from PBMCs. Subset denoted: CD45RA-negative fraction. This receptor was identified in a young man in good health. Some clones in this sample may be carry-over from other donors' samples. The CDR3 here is CASSLGPRGNNQETQYF. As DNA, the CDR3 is TGTGCCAGCAGCTTGGGTCCACGGGGTAATAACCAAGAGACCCAGTACTTC. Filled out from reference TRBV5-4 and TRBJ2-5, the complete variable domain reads ETGVTQSPTHLIKTRGQQVTLRCSSQSGHNTVSWYQQALGQGPQFIFQYYREEENGRGNFPPRFSGLQFPNYSSELNVNALELDDSALYLCASSLGPRGNNQETQYFGPGTRLLVL.